These 24 T cell receptor beta chains share one sample of origin, sequenced in a study of CD8 T cells in Susac syndrome. After extraction with the RNeasy kit, about 0.45 to 1 ug of the RNA was reverse transcribed using random hexamers. TCRdb re-called the immunoSEQ multiplex PCR reads through MiXCR, storing one row per CDR3 protein. The sample consists of approximately 170,000 distinct CDR3 sequences, roughly 94% of them appearing once. What was sequenced was CD4+ T cells from PBMCs. The source is a human donor in good health.

This chain links TRBV27 with TRBJ1-1, with 10 bases aligning to TRBD1. The germline gives CDR1 MNHEY, CDR2 SMNVEV (reference sequence). The V gene end was trimmed by 5 bases and the J gene end by 3 bases; junction bases not matched to a gene: 6. This CDR3 has 15 residues. Here the CDR3 reads CASSPQTGGDTEAFF. The CDR3 region has the DNA TGTGCCAGCAGTCCCCAGACAGGGGGCGACACTGAAGCTTTCTTT.

This clonotype has a single count. The rearrangement uses TRBV5-1 and TRBJ2-3; TRBD2 aligns across 12 bases. This CDR3 is built from 17 residues. Germline CDR1 and CDR2: SGHRS and YFSETQ. Trimming took 4 bases from V and 2 from J; bases not matched to a gene: 8. The CDR3 nucleotides read TGCGCCAGCAGCAGCTACGCTAGCGGGGGGGTCACAGATACGCAGTATTTT. The encoded protein is CASSSYASGGVTDTQYF. The full variable domain, its missing parts supplied by reference TRBV5-1 and TRBJ2-3, is KAGVTQTPRYLIKTRGQQVTLSCSPISGHRSVSWYQQTPGQGLQFLFEYFSETQRNKGNFPGRFSGRQFSNSRSEMNVSTLELGDSALYLCASSSYASGGVTDTQYFGPGTRLTVL.

V gene TRBV28 combines with J gene TRBJ1-5; TRBD1 agrees at 7 bases. CDR3 size: 12 residues. J lost 9 bases, V lost 7 bases, and 6 bases had no gene match. Germline V gene sequence: CDR1 MDHEN, CDR2 SYDVKM. The CDR3 DNA reads TGTGCCAGCACCCGGGGGGACAGGCCCCAGCATTTT. Translation gives CASTRGDRPQHF.

This chain joins TRBV19 and TRBJ1-1; D remains unclear. V lost 6 bases, J lost 6 bases, and 17 bases lay in between. Germline V gene lookup returns CDR1 LNHDA and CDR2 SQIVND (reference sequence). This CDR3 spans 14 amino acids. For the CDR3, the DNA is TGTGCCAGTAGCCAGCCCGGGAACGCGGCTGAAGCTTTCTTT. Translated, it gives CASSQPGNAAEAFF.

The chain employs TRBV5-1 and TRBJ2-7, with TRBD1 matching 7 bases. CDR3 size: 15 residues. J was trimmed by 5 bases and V by 0 bases; bases with no gene match: 8. Germline loops: CDR1 SGHRS, CDR2 YFSETQ. CDR3 sequence: CASSLGAGGVNEQYF. DNA of the CDR3: TGCGCCAGCAGCTTGGGAGCAGGGGGTGTCAACGAGCAGTACTTC.

The chain combines TRBV19 with TRBJ1-5, with TRBD1 matching over 10 bases. The ends lost 8 bases at V and 6 bases at J; junction bases unmatched: 7. The CDR3 extends over 14 amino acids. Germline loops: CDR1 LNHDA, CDR2 SQIVND (reference sequence). CDR3: CASVSGQGSQPQHF. The CDR3, as DNA: TGTGCCAGTGTCTCGGGACAGGGGAGTCAGCCCCAGCATTTT.

The V and J genes are TRBV27 and TRBJ1-6; 10 bases line up with TRBD1. There are 15 residues in the CDR3. From germline, CDR1 is MNHEY and CDR2 SMNVEV (reference sequence). The junction had 7 bases not matched to a gene; V was cut back by 4 bases and J by 10 bases. In DNA, the CDR3 is TGTGCCAGCAGTTGGGTCGGGACAGGGGAATCACCCCTCCACTTT. It codes for CASSWVGTGESPLHF.

This chain connects TRBV5-1 to TRBJ2-3; perhaps TRBD2 as D (6 bases). From germline, CDR1 is SGHRS and CDR2 YFSETQ. Trimming left V 4 bases short and J 3 bases short, with 15 bases between. This CDR3 contains 15 residues. Written as DNA, the CDR3 is TGCGCCAGCAGCGTGACGGGGGTTTTGACAGATACGCAGTATTTT. It encodes CASSVTGVLTDTQYF.

The rearrangement joins TRBV6-6 to TRBJ1-2; possible D gene TRBD1, 5 bases. Between the trimmed V and J ends, which lost 7 bases and 8 bases, there was a span of 20 bases. The CDR3 has 14 residues. The germline CDR1 and CDR2 sequences are MNHNY and SVGAGI (reference sequence). This CDR3 reads CASIPGPQEGGYTF. CDR3 DNA: TGTGCCAGCATTCCGGGACCCCAAGAGGGGGGCTACACCTTC.

V gene TRBV12-3 or TRBV12-4 combines with J gene TRBJ2-2; D is unclear. This CDR3 has 15 residues. V was clipped by 0 bases and J by 4 bases, with 9 bases between them. CDR3 DNA sequence: TGTGCCAGCAGTTTAGCTGGGTCTCTCACCGGGGAGCTGTTTTTT. Translating it yields CASSLAGSLTGELFF.

J is TRBJ2-7 and V is TRBV28; 7 bases line up with TRBD2. V was clipped by 6 bases and J by 2 bases; unmatched bases: 10. The CDR3 is 15 amino acids. Germline CDR1 is MDHEN and CDR2 is SYDVKM. CDR3 DNA: TGTGCCAGCAGCCTCCTGGGAGGGGACCCCTACGAGCAGTACTTC. Translating it yields CASSLLGGDPYEQYF.

The DNA of the CDR3 is TGTGCCAGCAGTTTGGGCAGGGGGGACACCGGGGAGCTGTTTTTT. Amino acid sequence: CASSLGRGDTGELFF. The chain recombines TRBV27 with TRBJ2-2, with D maybe TRBD1 (7 bases). The CDR3 consists of 15 residues. Germline assignment: CDR1 MNHEY and CDR2 SMNVEV (reference sequence). The V gene lost 3 bases and the J gene lost 3 bases, with 11 bases spanning the gap.

The rearrangement joins TRBV13 to TRBJ2-7; D gene ambiguous. The CDR3 totals 12 residues. Trimming left V 5 bases short and J 2 bases short, with 7 bases between. Germline V gene lookup returns CDR1 PRHDT and CDR2 FYEKMQ (reference sequence). The CDR3: CASSGRAYEQYF. In nucleotides, the CDR3 is TGTGCCAGCAGCGGACGGGCCTACGAGCAGTACTTC.

The rearrangement joins TRBV6-2 or TRBV6-3 to TRBJ1-2; D remains ambiguous. This CDR3 region has 12 residues. Per germline, CDR1 MNHEY and CDR2 SVGEGT. Trimming cost V 4 bases and J 4 bases, with 7 bases left between them. The CDR3 DNA is TGTGCCAGCAGTTCAGACATCTATGGCTACACCTTC. Translating it yields CASSSDIYGYTF.

The V call is TRBV6-5, the J call TRBJ2-2; D perhaps matches TRBD2 (6 bases). The CDR3 runs 14 residues. V dropped 2 bases and J dropped 5 bases, with 9 bases sitting between them. Germline V gives CDR1 MNHEY, CDR2 SVGAGI. The CDR3 sequence is CASSYGGRTGELFF. The CDR3 coding sequence is TGTGCCAGCAGTTACGGAGGGCGAACCGGGGAGCTGTTTTTT.

The chain carries TRBV28 and TRBJ2-7; 10 positions match TRBD1. The length of the CDR3 is 15 residues. V was pared by 1 base and J by 6 bases, with 6 bases of the junction left unmatched. Germline CDR1 MDHEN, CDR2 SYDVKM. The CDR3 reads CASSLFDRGRSEQYF. CDR3 bases: TGTGCCAGCAGTTTATTCGACAGGGGGCGATCCGAGCAGTACTTC.

This chain connects TRBV7-3 to TRBJ2-7, with 10 bases fitting TRBD2. Germline V CDR1 and CDR2: SGHTA, FQGTGA. V gave up 1 base and J gave up 5 bases; unmatched junction bases: 5. The CDR3 consists of 15 residues. Here the CDR3 reads CASSLISGRQDEQYF. CDR3 nucleotide sequence: TGTGCCAGCAGCTTAATTAGCGGGAGGCAGGACGAGCAGTACTTC.

The CDR3 region has the DNA TGCAGCGTTGAAGGTCCGGCCACCGGGGAGCTGTTTTTT. Protein product: CSVEGPATGELFF. The chain has TRBV29-1 and TRBJ2-2; D is unclear. The germline V gene has CDR1 SQVTM and CDR2 ANQGSEA. The CDR3 spans 13 residues. V shed 1 base and J shed 4 bases, with 7 bases lying between them.

The V call is TRBV24-1, the J call TRBJ2-2; D gene unclear. Trimming took 0 bases from V and 6 from J, leaving 7 bases between them. The CDR3 consists of 14 residues. The germline V gene encodes CDR1 KGHDR and CDR2 SFDVKD. CDR3 amino acids: CATSDLIPPGELFF. The CDR3 nucleotides are TGTGCCACCAGTGATTTGATTCCCCCCGGGGAGCTGTTTTTT.

The chain couples TRBV30 to TRBJ2-4, with D tentatively TRBD2 (5 bases). The length of the CDR3 is 15 residues. The V gene's germline CDR1 is GTSNPN and CDR2 SVGIG (reference sequence). V shed 3 bases and J shed 1 base, with 13 bases lying between them. CDR3 nucleotide sequence: TGTGCCTGGAGGCCCGCGGGTAATGCCAAAAACATTCAGTACTTC. Translating it yields CAWRPAGNAKNIQYF.

The genes are TRBV6-1 and TRBJ2-5; 10 positions match TRBD2. Trimming at V came to 7 bases and at J to 5 bases, leaving 16 bases not matched to a gene. This CDR3 spans 17 amino acids. Per germline, CDR1 MNHNS and CDR2 SASEGT. The chain's CDR3 is CASTQREGPGVGETQYF. The CDR3 DNA follows: TGTGCCAGCACCCAGCGGGAGGGCCCGGGTGTTGGGGAGACCCAGTACTTC.

The chain recombines TRBV5-1 with TRBJ1-1, with 8 bases matching TRBD1. V dropped 3 bases and J dropped 0; count of bases not matched to a gene: 1. Germline CDR1 is SGHRS and CDR2 is YFSETQ. This CDR3 has 14 amino acids. CDR3 in amino acids: CASSSTGVNTEAFF. The CDR3 nucleotides read TGCGCCAGCAGCTCGACAGGGGTGAACACTGAAGCTTTCTTT.

This chain links TRBV14 with TRBJ2-5, with 9 nucleotides matching TRBD1. Germline loops: CDR1 SGHDN, CDR2 FVKESK. The CDR3 covers 16 residues. V dropped 4 bases and J dropped 0; count of bases not matched to a gene: 6. CDR3 bases: TGTGCCAGCAGCCCTTACAGGGGGCAAAACCAAGAGACCCAGTACTTC. Residues: CASSPYRGQNQETQYF.

This chain connects TRBV28 to TRBJ2-7; unclear D gene. The CDR3 runs to 13 residues. The germline gives CDR1 MDHEN, CDR2 SYDVKM. The V gene lost 2 bases and the J gene lost 3 bases, with 8 bases spanning the gap. CDR3 amino acids: CASSLVDIYEQYF. CDR3 DNA sequence: TGTGCCAGCAGTTTAGTTGACATCTACGAGCAGTACTTC.